These 4 T cell receptor beta chains originate from one sample sequenced in a study of type 1 regulatory T cells. Their target antigens are unknown. TCRdb processed the reads anew with MiXCR; each CDR3 protein has one entry. The table lists roughly 67,000 distinct CDR3 sequences, about 69% of them singletons. The sequencing input was cultured T cells, either the whole culture or a sorted T cell fraction (not recorded which). Subset here: Tr1-enriched cell product generated in vitro against host alloantigens. The receptors originated from a human donor in good health.

The gene calls are TRBV20-1 and TRBJ2-1; no reliable D call. Germline V CDR1 and CDR2: DFQATT, SNEGSKA (reference sequence). The CDR3 has 11 amino acids. V was pared by 2 bases and J by 6 bases, with 5 bases between. CDR3 coding DNA: TGCAGTGCTAGAACACCCAATGAGCAGTTCTTC. Encoded protein: CSARTPNEQFF.

The chain links TRBV20-1 to TRBJ2-5; 8 nucleotides line up with TRBD2. The V gene end was trimmed by 0 bases and the J gene end by 5 bases; junction bases not matched to a gene: 5. Germline V gives CDR1 DFQATT, CDR2 SNEGSKA (reference sequence). CDR3 length equals 14 residues. The CDR3 DNA sequence: TGCAGTGCTAGAGATCCCGGGAGGGCGGAGACCCAGTACTTC. Its translation is CSARDPGRAETQYF.

The gene calls are TRBV7-9 and TRBJ2-1, with 8 nucleotides matching TRBD1. CDR3 length: 17 residues. Germline CDR1 and CDR2: SEHNR and FQNEAQ (reference sequence). Germline trimming cut 0 bases from V and 6 bases from J; bases unmatched to any gene: 10. CDR3 sequence reads: CASSLAGSGGRRNEQFF. For the CDR3, the DNA is TGTGCCAGCAGCTTAGCGGGTTCAGGGGGCCGGCGCAATGAGCAGTTCTTC.

The genes are TRBV20-1 and TRBJ1-1; 8 bases map to TRBD1. This CDR3 spans 15 amino acids. V shed 5 bases and J 1 base; nucleotides not matched to a gene: 9. From germline, CDR1 is DFQATT and CDR2 SNEGSKA (reference sequence). The CDR3 DNA reads TGCAGTGCTGCCCAAACAGGGGGTCGGAACACTGAAGCTTTCTTT. Amino acid sequence: CSAAQTGGRNTEAFF.